The 8 T cell receptor beta chains given below trace back to one sample, sequenced in a study of T cell clusters in autoimmune cytopenias. TRB rearrangements were amplified by touch-down multiplex PCR with mixed TRB-A/B primers. TCRdb reprocessed the multiplex PCR reads, with one entry per CDR3 protein and no DNA. The repertoire shows about 9,500 distinct CDR3 sequences; the top ten hold approximately 9.2%. Each sample's input was approximately 0.25 ug genomic DNA, 40,000 or so genome equivalents. Sequencing input: peripheral blood. These receptors were obtained from a human donor with an autoimmune cytopenia or autoimmune hepatitis (not recorded which).

V usage is TRBV18 and J usage is TRBJ2-3; TCRdb names TRBD2, which stays unverified in the absence of DNA. CDR3 length: 13 residues. From germline, CDR1 is KGHSH and CDR2 LQKENI. The CDR3 reads CATSRGEADTQYF. The full variable domain, in which reference TRBV18 and TRBJ2-3 provide the parts outside the CDR3, is NAGVMQNPRHLVRRRGQEARLRCSPMKGHSHVYWYRQLPEEGLKFMVYLQKENIIDESGMPKERFSAEFPKEGPSILRIQQVVRGDSAAYFCATSRGEADTQYFGPGTRLTVL.

This clonotype counts as medium-sized by frequency. The chain has TRBV30 and TRBJ2-3; TCRdb calls TRBD1, which cannot be checked without DNA. CDR1 and CDR2 from the germline V gene are GTSNPN and SVGIG (reference sequence). The CDR3 has 15 residues. CDR3 in amino acids: CAWSAPGGRTDTQYF.

The J gene is TRBJ2-3, the V gene TRBV5-6; TCRdb gives TRBD2 as the D gene, but with no DNA this cannot be confirmed. CDR3 length: 17 residues. Germline V lookup: CDR1 SGHDT, CDR2 YYEEEE. CDR3: CASSHGGLAGGTDTQYF.

This chain links TRBV7-9 with TRBJ2-1; no DNA is available, so the TRBD2 call from TCRdb remains unchecked. This CDR3 comprises 15 residues. Germline lookup yields CDR1 SEHNR and CDR2 FQNEAQ (reference sequence). CDR3 amino acids: CASSPGTSGGHEQFF.

The V and J genes are TRBV29-1 and TRBJ2-3; TCRdb gives TRBD1 as the D gene, but with no DNA this cannot be confirmed. Per the germline V gene, CDR1 is SQVTM and CDR2 is ANQGSEA. The CDR3 contains 12 residues. This chain's CDR3 is CSRGTSADTQYF.

The rearrangement links TRBV10-3 to TRBJ2-3; checking the TCRdb D call of TRBD1 is not possible without DNA. Looked up from germline, CDR1 is ENHRY and CDR2 is SYGVKD. This CDR3 has 19 residues. CDR3: CAISEPAGKAFSSTDTQYF.

This clonotype is classed as medium-sized by frequency. The chain couples TRBV29-1 to TRBJ2-7; TCRdb selects TRBD2, and the lack of DNA leaves this call unchecked. Germline V CDR1 and CDR2: SQVTM, ANQGSEA. The CDR3 sequence is 13 residues long. CDR3 residues: CSGRTSGGYEQYF.

The CDR3: CASSTGGRDTDTQYF. The J gene is TRBJ2-3, the V gene TRBV5-1; TCRdb lists TRBD1, though no DNA is available to test this call. Per the germline V gene, CDR1 is SGHRS and CDR2 is YFSETQ. The CDR3 is 15 residues long.